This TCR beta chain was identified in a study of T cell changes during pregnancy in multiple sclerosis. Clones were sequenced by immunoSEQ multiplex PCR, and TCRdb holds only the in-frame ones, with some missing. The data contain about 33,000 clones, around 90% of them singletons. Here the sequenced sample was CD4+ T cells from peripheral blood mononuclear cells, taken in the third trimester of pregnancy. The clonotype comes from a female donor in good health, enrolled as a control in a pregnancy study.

In DNA form, the CDR3 reads TGCGCCAGCAGCCCCGAGACAGGGGTCGAAAAACTGTTTTTT. Translated: CASSPETGVEKLFF. This chain uses TRBV5-1 with TRBJ1-4; 8 bases are a match to TRBD1. The trim removed 4 bases at V and 8 bases at J, leaving 7 bases unmatched. This CDR3 has 14 amino acids. Germline-derived CDR1 and CDR2 are SGHRS and YFSETQ.